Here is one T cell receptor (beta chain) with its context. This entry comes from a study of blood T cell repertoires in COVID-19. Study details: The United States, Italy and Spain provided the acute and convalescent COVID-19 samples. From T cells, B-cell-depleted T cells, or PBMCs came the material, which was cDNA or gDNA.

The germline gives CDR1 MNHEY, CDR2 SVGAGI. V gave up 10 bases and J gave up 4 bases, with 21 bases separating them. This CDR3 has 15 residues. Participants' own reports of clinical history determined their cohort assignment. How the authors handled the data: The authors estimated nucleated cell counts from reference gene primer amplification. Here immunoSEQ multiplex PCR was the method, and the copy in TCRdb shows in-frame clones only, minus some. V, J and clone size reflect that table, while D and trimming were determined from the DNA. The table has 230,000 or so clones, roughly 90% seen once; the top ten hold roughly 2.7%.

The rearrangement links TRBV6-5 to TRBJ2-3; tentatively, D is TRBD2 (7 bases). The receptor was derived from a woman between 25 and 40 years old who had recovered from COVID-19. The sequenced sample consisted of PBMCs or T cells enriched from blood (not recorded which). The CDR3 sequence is CATSMGGGDADTQYF. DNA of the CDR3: TGTGCCACCTCGATGGGGGGGGGCGATGCAGATACGCAGTATTTT.